This TCR beta chain came from a study of identical twins. Overall study findings and caveats: Invariant MAIT and iNKT cells are populations that could partly confound zero-insertion analyses.

Remarks on this clonotype: The antigen remains unidentified.

Template switching supplied a universal primer site; unique molecular identifiers were carried on the cDNA. TCRdb redid the calling of the 5' RACE reads with MiXCR, one entry per CDR3 protein. Of over 500,000 distinct CDR3 sequences in the sample, approximately 22% were seen once. The same specimen was also included in a second study, on T cells expressing NK-cell markers. That report adds: HCMV serostatus: seven of eight sequenced donors positive, one negative. The leading position in the CD3+CD56-NKG2C+ fraction of a handful of donors also went to these clonotypes.

The TCR originated in a young woman in good health. The specimen sequenced was CD4+ T cells sorted from blood.

CDR3: CASTPDTNSYEQYF. CDR3 nucleotide sequence: TGTGCCAGTACCCCGGACACGAACTCCTACGAGCAGTACTTC. V gene TRBV19 combines with J gene TRBJ2-7, with TRBD1 as a possible D gene (5 bases). The V gene's germline CDR1 is LNHDA and CDR2 SQIVND (reference sequence). V lost 7 bases, J lost 0 bases, and 13 bases lay in between. The CDR3 runs to 14 residues.